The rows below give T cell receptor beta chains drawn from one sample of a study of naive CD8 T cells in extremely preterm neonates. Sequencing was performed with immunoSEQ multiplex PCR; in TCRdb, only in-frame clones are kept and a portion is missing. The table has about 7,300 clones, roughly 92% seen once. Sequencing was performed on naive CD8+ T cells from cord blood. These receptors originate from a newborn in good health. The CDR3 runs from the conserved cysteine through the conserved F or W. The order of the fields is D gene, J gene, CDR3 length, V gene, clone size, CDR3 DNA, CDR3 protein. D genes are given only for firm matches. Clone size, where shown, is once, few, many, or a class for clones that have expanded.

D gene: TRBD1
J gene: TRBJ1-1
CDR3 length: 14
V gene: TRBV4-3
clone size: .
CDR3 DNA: TGCGCCAGCAGCCAAGGGACAGGGGACACTGAAGCTTTCTTT
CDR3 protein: CASSQGTGDTEAFF

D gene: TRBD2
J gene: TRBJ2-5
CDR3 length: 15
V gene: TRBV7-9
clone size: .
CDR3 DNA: TGTGCCAGCAGCTTACTAGCGGGAGTCCGAGAGACCCAGTACTTC
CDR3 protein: CASSLLAGVRETQYF

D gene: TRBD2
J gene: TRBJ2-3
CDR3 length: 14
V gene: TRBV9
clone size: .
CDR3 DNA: TGTGCCAGCAGCGTACAGGGAGGGACAGATACGCAGTATTTT
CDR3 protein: CASSVQGGTDTQYF

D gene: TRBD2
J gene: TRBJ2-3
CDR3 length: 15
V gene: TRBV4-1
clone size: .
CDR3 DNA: TGCGCCAGCAGCCGGACTAGCGGGAGCCCAGATACGCAGTATTTT
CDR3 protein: CASSRTSGSPDTQYF

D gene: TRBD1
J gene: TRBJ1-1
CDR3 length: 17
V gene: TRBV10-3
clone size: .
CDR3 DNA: TGTGCCATCAGTGAATTGGGGACAGGGGTCTTGAACACTGAAGCTTTCTTT
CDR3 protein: CAISELGTGVLNTEAFF

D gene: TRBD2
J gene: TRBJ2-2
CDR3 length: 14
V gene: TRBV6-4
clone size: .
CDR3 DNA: TGTGCCAGCAGACTAGCGCCCAACACCGGGGAGCTGTTTTTT
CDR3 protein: CASRLAPNTGELFF

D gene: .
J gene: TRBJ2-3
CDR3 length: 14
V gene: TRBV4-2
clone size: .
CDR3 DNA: TGTGCCAGCAGCCAACTAGCTTCCACAGATACGCAGTATTTT
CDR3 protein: CASSQLASTDTQYF

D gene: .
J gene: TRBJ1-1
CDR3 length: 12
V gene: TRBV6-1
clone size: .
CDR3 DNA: TGTGCCAGCAGTGAACAGAACACTGAAGCTTTCTTT
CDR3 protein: CASSEQNTEAFF

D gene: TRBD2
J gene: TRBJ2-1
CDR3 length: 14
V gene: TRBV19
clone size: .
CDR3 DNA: TGTGCCAGTAGCACCCTAGCGGGAAACAATGAGCAGTTCTTC
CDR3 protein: CASSTLAGNNEQFF

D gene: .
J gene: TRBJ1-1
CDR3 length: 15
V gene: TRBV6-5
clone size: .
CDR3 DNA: TGTGCCAGCAGCCCCTTCTCGACAGGGAACACTGAAGCTTTCTTT
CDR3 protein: CASSPFSTGNTEAFF

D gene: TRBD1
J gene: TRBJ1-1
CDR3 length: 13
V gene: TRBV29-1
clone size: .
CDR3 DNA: TGCAGCGTCAAGACAGGGGTGAACACTGAAGCTTTCTTT
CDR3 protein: CSVKTGVNTEAFF

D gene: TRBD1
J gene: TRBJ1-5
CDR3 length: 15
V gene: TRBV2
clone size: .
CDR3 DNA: TGTGCCAGCCGTTTCGACAGGGGGATCAATCAGCCCCAGCATTTT
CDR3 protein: CASRFDRGINQPQHF

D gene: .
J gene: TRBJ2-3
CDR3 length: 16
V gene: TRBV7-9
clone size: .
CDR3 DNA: TGTGCCAGCAGCTTAGCCTCCCTAGCGAGCCCTTATACGCAGTATTTT
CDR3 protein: CASSLASLASPYTQYF

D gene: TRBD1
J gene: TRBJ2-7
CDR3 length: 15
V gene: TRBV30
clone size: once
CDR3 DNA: TGTGCCTGGAGTGTACGAGGGGGCTGGCTCTACGAGCAGTACTTC
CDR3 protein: CAWSVRGGWLYEQYF

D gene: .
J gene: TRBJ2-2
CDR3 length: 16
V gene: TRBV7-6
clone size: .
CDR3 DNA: TGTGCCAGCAGCTCCGGACATTTCTTGAACACCGGGGAGCTGTTTTTT
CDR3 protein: CASSSGHFLNTGELFF

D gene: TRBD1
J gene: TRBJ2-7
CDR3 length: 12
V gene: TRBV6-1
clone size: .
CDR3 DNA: TGTGCCACCCCCAGGGGGCTGGGGGAGCAGTACTTC
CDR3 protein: CATPRGLGEQYF

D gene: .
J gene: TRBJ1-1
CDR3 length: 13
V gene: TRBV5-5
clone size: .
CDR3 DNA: TGTGCCAGCAGCTTGGGGGGCGGCACTGAAGCTTTCTTT
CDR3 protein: CASSLGGGTEAFF

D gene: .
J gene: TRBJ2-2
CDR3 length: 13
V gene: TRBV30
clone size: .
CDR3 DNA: TGTGCCTGGAGGCCCACAAACACCGGGGAGCTGTTTTTT
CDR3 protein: CAWRPTNTGELFF

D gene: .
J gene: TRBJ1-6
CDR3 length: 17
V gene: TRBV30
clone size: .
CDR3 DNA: TGTGCCTGGAGCCCCCCGGCGAGGGAATCCTATAATTCACCCCTCCACTTT
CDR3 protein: CAWSPPARESYNSPLHF

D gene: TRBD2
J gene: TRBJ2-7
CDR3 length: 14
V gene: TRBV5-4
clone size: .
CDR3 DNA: TGTGCCAGCAGCTTGGGACTAGCGGAGTACGAGCAGTACTTC
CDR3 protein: CASSLGLAEYEQYF

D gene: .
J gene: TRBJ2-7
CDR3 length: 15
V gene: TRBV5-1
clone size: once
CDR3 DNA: TGCGCCAGCAGCTTGGCCGGGGTTTCCTCCTACGAGCAGTACTTC
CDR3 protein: CASSLAGVSSYEQYF

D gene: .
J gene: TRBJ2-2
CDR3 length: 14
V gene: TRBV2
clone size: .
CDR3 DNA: TGTGCCAGCAGTGAAAGTAGCGCGGTCGGGGAGCTGTTTTTT
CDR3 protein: CASSESSAVGELFF

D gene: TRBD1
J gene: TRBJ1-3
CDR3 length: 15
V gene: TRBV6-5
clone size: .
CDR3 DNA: TGTGCCAGCAGTTACACAGGGGGCTCTGGAAACACCATATATTTT
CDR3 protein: CASSYTGGSGNTIYF

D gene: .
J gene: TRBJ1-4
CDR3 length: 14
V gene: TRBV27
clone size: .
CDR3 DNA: TGTGCCAGCAGTTGGACGGGAACCAATGAAAAACTGTTTTTT
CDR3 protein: CASSWTGTNEKLFF

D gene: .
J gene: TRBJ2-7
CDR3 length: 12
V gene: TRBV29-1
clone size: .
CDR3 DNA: TGCAGCGTTGAAGAAGGAGGTTACGAGCAGTACTTC
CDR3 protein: CSVEEGGYEQYF

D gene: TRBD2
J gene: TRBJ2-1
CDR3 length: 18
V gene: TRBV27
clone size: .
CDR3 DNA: TGTGCCAGCAGTTTCCTACTAGCGGGAGGGCCTACCTACAATGAGCAGTTCTTC
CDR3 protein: CASSFLLAGGPTYNEQFF

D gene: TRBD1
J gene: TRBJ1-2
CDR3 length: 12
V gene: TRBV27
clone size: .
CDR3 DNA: TGTGCCAGCAGTTTACAGGGGGACGGCTACACCTTC
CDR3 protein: CASSLQGDGYTF

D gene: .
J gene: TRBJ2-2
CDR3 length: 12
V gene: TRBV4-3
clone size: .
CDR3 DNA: TGCGCCAGCAGCGAGGGGGCCGGGGAGCTGTTTTTT
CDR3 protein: CASSEGAGELFF

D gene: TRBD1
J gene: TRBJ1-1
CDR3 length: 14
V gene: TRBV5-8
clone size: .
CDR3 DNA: TGTGCCAGCAGCCTGGGACAGGGGAGCACTGAAGCTTTCTTT
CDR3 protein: CASSLGQGSTEAFF

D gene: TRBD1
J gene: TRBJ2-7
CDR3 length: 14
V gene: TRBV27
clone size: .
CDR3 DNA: TGTGCCAGCAGTAATTCGGGACAGCCCTACGAGCAGTACTTC
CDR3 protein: CASSNSGQPYEQYF

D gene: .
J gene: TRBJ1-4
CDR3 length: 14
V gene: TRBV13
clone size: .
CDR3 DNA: TGTGCCAGCCGGGGCCAGGGGAGCAATGAAAAACTGTTTTTT
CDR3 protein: CASRGQGSNEKLFF

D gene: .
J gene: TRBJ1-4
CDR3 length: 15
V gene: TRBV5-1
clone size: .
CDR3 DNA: TGCGCCAGCAGCTTGGTCGGGGGTCCTGGCGAAAAACTGTTTTTT
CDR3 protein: CASSLVGGPGEKLFF

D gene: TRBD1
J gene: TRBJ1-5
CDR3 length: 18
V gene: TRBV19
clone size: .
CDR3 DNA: TGTGCCAGTAGTATAAGGGACAGGGTCATCTATAGCAATCAGCCCCAGCATTTT
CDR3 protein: CASSIRDRVIYSNQPQHF

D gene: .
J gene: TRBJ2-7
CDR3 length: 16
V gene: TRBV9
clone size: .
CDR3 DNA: TGTGCCAGCAGCGCCCTGCAGGGGCTTAGCTCCTACGAGCAGTACTTC
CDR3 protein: CASSALQGLSSYEQYF

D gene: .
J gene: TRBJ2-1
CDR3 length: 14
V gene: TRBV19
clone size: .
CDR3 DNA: TGTGCCAGTATGAGGGAGGACCCCTACAATGAGCAGTTCTTC
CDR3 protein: CASMREDPYNEQFF

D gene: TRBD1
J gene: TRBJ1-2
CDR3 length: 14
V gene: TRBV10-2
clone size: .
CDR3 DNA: TGCGCCAGCAGTGAGGCAGACAGGGGCTATGGCTACACCTTC
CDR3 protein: CASSEADRGYGYTF

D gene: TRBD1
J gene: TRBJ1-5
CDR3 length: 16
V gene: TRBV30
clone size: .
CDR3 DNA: TGTGCCTGGAGTCAGAAGGGGACAGCAAGCAATCAGCCCCAGCATTTT
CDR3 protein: CAWSQKGTASNQPQHF

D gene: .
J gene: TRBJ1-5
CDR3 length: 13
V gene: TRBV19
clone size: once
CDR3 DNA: TGTGCCAGTAGTCGGGATAGCAATCAGCCCCAGCATTTT
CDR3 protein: CASSRDSNQPQHF

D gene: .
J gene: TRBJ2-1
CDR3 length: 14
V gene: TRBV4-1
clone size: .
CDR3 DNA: TGCGCCAGCAGCCAAGGGTCCGGGTACAATGAGCAGTTCTTC
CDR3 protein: CASSQGSGYNEQFF

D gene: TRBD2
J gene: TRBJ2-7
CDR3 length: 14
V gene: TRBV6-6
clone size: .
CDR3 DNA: TGTGCCAGCAGTTACACTAGCGGCTCCTACGAGCAGTACTTC
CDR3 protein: CASSYTSGSYEQYF

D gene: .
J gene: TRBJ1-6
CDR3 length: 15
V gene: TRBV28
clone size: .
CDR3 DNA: TGTGCCAGCAGTTTTCGGGGCTCCTATAATTCACCCCTCCACTTT
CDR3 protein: CASSFRGSYNSPLHF

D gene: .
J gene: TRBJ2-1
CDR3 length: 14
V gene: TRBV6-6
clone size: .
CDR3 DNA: TGTGCCAGCAGTTACGATGCCGCGGTCAATGAGCAGCTCTTC
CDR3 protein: CASSYDAAVNEQLF

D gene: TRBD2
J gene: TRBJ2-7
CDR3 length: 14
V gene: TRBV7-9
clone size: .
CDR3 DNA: TGTGCCAGCAGCTTGAGCGGGAGGGGCTACGAGCAGTACTTC
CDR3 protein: CASSLSGRGYEQYF

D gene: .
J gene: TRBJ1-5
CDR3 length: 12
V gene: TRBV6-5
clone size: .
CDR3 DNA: TGTGCCAGCAGACAGGGCAATCAGCCCCAGCATTTT
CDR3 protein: CASRQGNQPQHF

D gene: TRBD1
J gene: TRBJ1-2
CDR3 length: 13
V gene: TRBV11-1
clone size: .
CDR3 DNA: TGTGCCAGCAGCTCGGGGACAGGGAATGGCTACACCTTC
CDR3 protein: CASSSGTGNGYTF

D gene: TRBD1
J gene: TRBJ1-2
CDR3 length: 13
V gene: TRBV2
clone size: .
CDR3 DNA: TGTGCCGCCAATGACAGGGCCTATCATGGCTACACCTTC
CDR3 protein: CAANDRAYHGYTF

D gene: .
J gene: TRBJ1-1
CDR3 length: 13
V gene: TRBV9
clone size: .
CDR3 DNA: TGTGCCAGCAGCGTAGAAGGGGACACTGAAGCTTTCTTT
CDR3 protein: CASSVEGDTEAFF

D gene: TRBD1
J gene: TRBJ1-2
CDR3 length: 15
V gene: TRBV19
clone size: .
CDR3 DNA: TGTGCCAGTAGTATAGGGGACAGGCCTACCTATGGCTACACCTTC
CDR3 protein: CASSIGDRPTYGYTF

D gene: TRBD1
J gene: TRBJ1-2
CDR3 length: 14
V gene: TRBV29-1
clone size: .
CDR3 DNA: TGCAGCGTTGTAAACAGGGGGATTAACTATGGCTACACCTTC
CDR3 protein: CSVVNRGINYGYTF

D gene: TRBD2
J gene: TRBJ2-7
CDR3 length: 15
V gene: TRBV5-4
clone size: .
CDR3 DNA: TGTGCCAGCAGCTTGGAGGGGACTAGCGGGAGCGAGCAGTACTTC
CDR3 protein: CASSLEGTSGSEQYF